Listed below are T cell receptor beta chains from one sample, sequenced in a study of blood T cell repertoires in COVID-19. Generated by immunoSEQ multiplex PCR, the TCRdb table keeps only in-frame clones and is missing some. The data contain approximately 160,000 clones, roughly 83% of them singletons. Sequenced material: peripheral blood. These receptors originate from a woman aged 55-70 years with acute or convalescent COVID-19. Both conserved end residues are part of each CDR3. The D gene is left open where the match is weak. Clone size is not always given. Where it is, it says once, few, many or a class for expanded clones.

d_call j_call v_call clone_size cdr3_nt cdr3_aa
- TRBJ2-7 TRBV12-5 once TGTGCTAGGTGCCCAGGGGAGAACAACGAGCAGTACTTC CARCPGENNEQYF
TRBD1 TRBJ2-7 TRBV12-3/TRBV12-4 once TGTGCCAGCAGTCGGACAGGACTCTACGAGCAGTACTTC CASSRTGLYEQYF
- TRBJ1-4 TRBV21-1 - TGTGCCAGCAGCAAAGCCAATATAGGAGCAACTAATGAAAAACTGTTTTTT CASSKANIGATNEKLFF
- TRBJ1-1 TRBV18 - TGTGCCAGCTCACTAAGCGGGGACACTGAAGCTTTCTTT CASSLSGDTEAFF
- TRBJ2-2 TRBV14 - TGTGCCAGCAGCCAAGCCTCGATAGGAGGGGGGGCCACCGGGGAGCTGTTTTTT CASSQASIGGGATGELFF
TRBD2 TRBJ2-1 TRBV7-2 - TGTGCCAGCAGCTTTAGCGGGGGGTACAATGAGCAGTTCTTC CASSFSGGYNEQFF
- TRBJ2-7 TRBV5-4 - TGTGCCAGCAGCTTGCTTGGGGGGGCCCCCTACGAGCAGTACTTC CASSLLGGAPYEQYF
TRBD2 TRBJ2-5 TRBV11-2 - TGTGCCAGCAGCTTAGTTCAATCCCTAGCGGGGATTGATAAAGAGACCCAGTACTTC CASSLVQSLAGIDKETQYF
TRBD1 TRBJ1-1 TRBV27 - TGTGCCAGCAGTTTATTGGACAGGGACAACACTGAAGCTTTCTTT CASSLLDRDNTEAFF
- TRBJ2-7 TRBV11-2 - TGTGCCAGCAGCCCCGACCTGATTGTAGGGGCCTACGAGCAGTACTTC CASSPDLIVGAYEQYF
- TRBJ2-5 TRBV19 few TGTGCCAGTAGCCGACGCCTATGGGGGCAAGGACAAGAGACCCAGTACTTC CASSRRLWGQGQETQYF
- TRBJ1-5 TRBV19 - TGTGCCAGTAGTCCGACACGGGGAGATGGTCAGCCCCAGCATTTT CASSPTRGDGQPQHF
TRBD2 TRBJ2-5 TRBV18 - TGTGCCAGCTCACCGGGACTAAAAGAGACCCAGTACTTC CASSPGLKETQYF
- TRBJ2-1 TRBV9 - TGTGCCAGCAGCGTAGTGGGCAGCGGACCCAATGAGCAGTTCTTC CASSVVGSGPNEQFF
TRBD1 TRBJ1-5 TRBV2 - TGTGCCAGCAGCCCCGACAGGGGACGGAATCAGCCCCAGCATTTT CASSPDRGRNQPQHF
- TRBJ1-2 TRBV28 - TGTGCCACACAGGGAACCCCCTATGGCTACACCTTC CATQGTPYGYTF
- TRBJ1-1 TRBV6-5 few TGTGCCAGCAGTTACTCCGCGGGGAATAGGGAGACTGAAGCTTTCTTT CASSYSAGNRETEAFF
TRBD1 TRBJ1-1 TRBV4-2 - TGTGCCAGCAGCCATGCCGGGACAGGGGTGAGGACTGAAGCTTTCTTT CASSHAGTGVRTEAFF